The table lists the clone carrying this T cell receptor (beta chain) with a count of one. Every ophthalmopathy donor presented moderate-to-severe activity, CAS ≥3, NOSPECS ≥4 and duration under 3 months. This specimen belongs to a study of Graves' ophthalmopathy and Graves' hyperthyroidism. Amplification targeted the TCR beta CDR3 regions, with RNA transcripts as the source material. HTBI-primed RT-PCR formed the first round, and a multiplex PCR formed the second. From the multiplex PCR reads, TCRdb called clonotypes with MiXCR, one entry per CDR3 protein. The sample shows approximately 160,000 distinct CDR3 sequences, more than 30% of them seen only once. The CDR3 is 14 amino acids. The germline gives CDR1 LGHNT, CDR2 FRNRAP. Trimming removed 0 bases at V and 2 bases at J, with 8 bases between.

Sequences were obtained from peripheral blood. The chain joins TRBV12-5 to TRBJ2-7; D may match TRBD1 or TRBD2 (6 bases each). The source of this sequence is a woman in her 40s with Graves' ophthalmopathy. In DNA form, the CDR3 reads TGTGCTAGTGGTTTGGTAGGGGGGACCTACGAGCAGTACTTC. This codes for CASGLVGGTYEQYF.